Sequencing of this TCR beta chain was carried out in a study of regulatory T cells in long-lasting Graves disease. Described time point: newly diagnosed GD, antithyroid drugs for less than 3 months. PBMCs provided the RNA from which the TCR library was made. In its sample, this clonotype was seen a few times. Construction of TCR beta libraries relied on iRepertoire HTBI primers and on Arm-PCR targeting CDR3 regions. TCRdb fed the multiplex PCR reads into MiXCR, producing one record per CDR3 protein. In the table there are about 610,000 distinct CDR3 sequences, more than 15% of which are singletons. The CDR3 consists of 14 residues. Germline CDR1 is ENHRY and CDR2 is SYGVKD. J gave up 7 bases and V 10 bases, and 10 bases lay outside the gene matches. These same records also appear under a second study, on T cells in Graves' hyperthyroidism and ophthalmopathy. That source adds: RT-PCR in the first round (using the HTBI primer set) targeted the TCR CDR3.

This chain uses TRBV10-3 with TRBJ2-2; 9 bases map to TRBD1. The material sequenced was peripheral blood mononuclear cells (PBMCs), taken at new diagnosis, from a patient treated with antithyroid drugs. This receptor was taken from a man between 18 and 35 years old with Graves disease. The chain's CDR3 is CATTGGTGNGELFF. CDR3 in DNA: TGTGCCACCACTGGGGGGACAGGGAACGGGGAGCTGTTTTTT.